Below, 10 T cell receptor beta chains from the same sample are listed, as sequenced in a study of CD8 T cells in ankylosing spondylitis. Study conclusions and caveats: In ankylosing spondylitis blood, a motif of eight highly homologous TCR beta variants appeared characteristic.

TCRdb passed the 5' RACE reads through MiXCR, listing each CDR3 protein once. The sample records some 140,000 distinct CDR3 sequences, 17% being singletons. These receptors are not linked to any known antigen. Sample: blood, either unsorted or a sorted T cell fraction (not recorded which). The receptors were gathered from a male donor with ankylosing spondylitis.

This chain links TRBV25-1 with TRBJ2-3; TRBD1 aligns across 8 bases. The CDR3 covers 19 residues. Germline CDR1 MGHDK, CDR2 SYGVNS. The trim removed 0 bases at V and 2 bases at J, leaving 13 bases unmatched. This chain's CDR3 is CASSEYRTGKRGSTDTQYF. The CDR3, as DNA: TGTGCCAGCAGTGAATATAGGACAGGGAAGAGAGGGTCCACAGATACGCAGTATTTT.

At least ten counts were recorded for this clonotype. The CDR3 DNA reads TGTGCCATCAGCCTGGGGGGACAGGGCTCCTACGAGCAGTACTTC. It translates to CAISLGGQGSYEQYF. The rearrangement uses TRBV10-3 and TRBJ2-7; 9 positions match TRBD1. The germline V gene encodes CDR1 ENHRY and CDR2 SYGVKD. With 6 bases clipped from V and 0 bases from J, the junction kept 6 bases outside the gene matches. The CDR3 consists of 15 residues.

CDR3 in DNA: TGTGCCAGCAGCGTCGGTCGACAGGGTCTTAATGAAAAACTGTTTTTT. Translating it yields CASSVGRQGLNEKLFF. This chain joins TRBV9 and TRBJ1-4; 7 nucleotides agree with TRBD1. V shed 2 bases and J 4 bases; nucleotides not matched to a gene: 8. This CDR3 has 16 residues. Germline V gene lookup returns CDR1 SGDLS and CDR2 YYNGEE.

This clonotype was detected only a few times. The rearrangement links TRBV11-2 to TRBJ2-1, with D uncertain. Germline V gene lookup returns CDR1 SGHAT and CDR2 FQNNGV. Trimming pared 6 bases from V and 4 bases from J, leaving 16 bases between. CDR3 length equals 15 residues. The CDR3 sequence is CASRGIRRNYNEQFF. For the CDR3, the DNA is TGTGCCAGCAGGGGAATCAGGCGGAATTACAATGAGCAGTTCTTC.

The chain carries TRBV6-5 and TRBJ2-5; a possible D gene is TRBD2 (7 bases). CDR3 length equals 16 residues. Trimming took off 0 bases at V and 10 bases at J, with 21 bases between the two ends. Germline V lookup: CDR1 MNHEY, CDR2 SVGAGI. The CDR3 loop is CASSYSDGGPGGYQYF. CDR3 bases: TGTGCCAGCAGTTACTCCGACGGGGGGCCCGGGGGGTACCAGTACTTC.

This rearrangement joins TRBV2 to TRBJ2-7; D is unclear. This CDR3 is 12 amino acids long. V lost 3 bases to trimming and J lost 3 bases, with 6 bases between them. CDR1 and CDR2 (germline): SNHLY, FYNNEI. CDR3 sequence reads: CASSDRLYEQYF. The CDR3 nucleotides are TGTGCCAGCAGTGATCGTCTCTACGAGCAGTACTTC.

This clonotype was detected a few times. CDR3 protein: CSAKGLAGFDEQFF. In DNA, the CDR3 is TGCAGTGCCAAGGGACTAGCGGGATTCGATGAGCAGTTCTTC. The J gene is TRBJ2-1, the V gene TRBV20-1, with 13 positions matching TRBD2. CDR3 length: 14 amino acids. After removal of 6 bases from V and 8 bases from J, the junction contained 7 bases not matched to a gene. Germline CDR1 DFQATT, CDR2 SNEGSKA (reference sequence).

The chain links TRBV2 to TRBJ2-7; 9 bases match TRBD1. The CDR3 covers 13 residues. V gave up 6 bases and J gave up 3 bases; unmatched junction bases: 3. Germline V gives CDR1 SNHLY, CDR2 FYNNEI. As DNA, the CDR3 is TGTGCCAGCAGGTCGGGACAGGGCTACGAGCAGTACTTC. This gives the protein CASRSGQGYEQYF.

The chain recombines TRBV14 with TRBJ1-2; 10 bases fit TRBD1. The CDR3 consists of 14 residues. The germline V gene has CDR1 SGHDN and CDR2 FVKESK. The ends lost 4 bases at V and 8 bases at J; junction bases unmatched: 7. The CDR3 sequence is CASSPGTGAHGYTF. CDR3 nucleotides: TGTGCCAGCAGCCCCGGGACAGGGGCGCACGGCTACACCTTC.

V and J are TRBV11-2 and TRBJ2-5; possible D gene TRBD1, 8 bases. V was trimmed by 1 base and J by 7 bases, leaving 19 bases between them. The CDR3 loop spans 16 amino acids. Germline CDR1 is SGHAT and CDR2 is FQNNGV. The chain's CDR3 is CASSLVAGAGTGTQYF. The DNA of the CDR3 is TGTGCCAGCAGCTTAGTCGCGGGGGCGGGGACAGGGACCCAGTACTTC.